Below, one T cell receptor (beta chain) is given with its context. There is no known antigen for this receptor. No quality values exist for individual bases; no much larger clone is one base distant. This sample was included in a study of cytomegalovirus exposure and HLA in healthy donors (TCRdb year 2017). Broadly, across the study: In an earlier analysis of several hundred of the donors, less than 350 Gb of sequence data and just under 120 million unique TCR beta sequences from roughly 180 million T cells were reported. About 310 gigabases of sequencing data and 70 million to 85 million unique TCR sequences were included in an early release covering 550 to 800 HLA-typed donors. Of the approximately 400 genotyped donors, more than 75% were placed in the genetic ancestry cluster associated with self-reported Caucasian donors. The study aimed to test whether cataloging public T cell receptors could reveal signatures of past pathogen exposure. Using immunosequencing, the study profiled T cell repertoires from fewer than 700 subjects and related those repertoires to cytomegalovirus serostatus. A separate validation cohort of 100 to 150 different subjects was used in addition to the roughly 720-subject first cohort. To predict cytomegalovirus infection status, the study brought together high-throughput TCR immunosequencing, statistical association of individual TCRs with disease status, and machine learning. In a later analysis, previously published TCR beta repertoires from fewer than 750 donors were re-analyzed and high-resolution HLA genotyping was added so that TCR occurrence patterns could be studied. Rather than using new phenotypic data, the later analysis identified candidate immune exposures from TCR beta sequences and from how often those sequences occurred across donors. An earlier analysis of approximately 630 of the donors applied high-throughput TCR beta sequencing to assess whether each TCR beta V gene segment acted as functional or pseudogenic. Donor age, sex, ethnicity and CMV serostatus were compiled together with the repertoire data. A later genetic analysis used genome-wide SNP genotypes for about three fifths of the 666 donors, treating that subset as a discovery cohort. Every discovery cohort repertoire had been produced on one sequencing platform. HLA typing covered class I and class II loci at four-digit resolution. Typing coverage differed by locus: A, B, C, DRB1 and DQB1 were typed in about 629-630 donors, DQA1 in 522, DPA1 in nearly 610, and DPB1 in 400 to 490. Roughly 5 DR-DQ haplotypes were handled as single units for association and clustering, since linkage in the cohort was strong. Across 300 to 400 genotyped donors of the cohort, an average of about 240,000 unique TCR beta nucleotide sequences per donor were sequenced, and roughly 20% of those sequences were non-productive. Summary of the overall study and its limitations: Broadly in line with IMGT annotations, most TCR beta V segments showed up in productive rearrangements about 87% or about 30% of the time in an earlier analysis of approximately 600 of the donors. A further reported finding was that TCR beta sequences accurately predicted the HLA-A and HLA-B alleles for most subjects in the first cohort. The study gave a list of 150 to 200 TCR beta chains associated with cytomegalovirus. Presence/absence analyses assumed roughly uniform sequencing depth across donors, an assumption that may not hold. The classifier was reported to diagnose cytomegalovirus status with high specificity and sensitivity in both the original cohort and the validation cohort. A later analysis found that TCR association rates varied across HLA loci, with DRB1 alleles showing the most associated TCRs and HLA-C alleles the fewest. While some public TCRs were present in many individuals, most TCR sequences turned up only very rarely across donors. Only TCR beta chains were sequenced in this cohort, and the absence of alpha or paired-chain data limited detectable features. Several of the top co-occurrence clusters appeared to be linked to parvovirus B19, influenza, CMV and Epstein-Barr virus, according to a later analysis. Some IMGT-functional V segments, including TRBV6-2 and TRBV6-3, could not be told apart with the 87-base-pair reads, so those segments were excluded. Correlated functional status among segregating V segments might be attributable to linkage disequilibrium, but an unknown experimental factor could not be ruled out. Assigning TCR associations to individual alleles was difficult when HLA alleles, especially DR and DQ, strongly co-occurred. An association between a missense DCLRE1C variant and V-gene and J-gene trimming of TCR beta chains was found in a later genetic analysis and replicated in an independent cohort. Compared with the roughly 720-donor mean, donors in an Asian-associated ancestry cluster had fewer N-insertions in productive TCRs, according to a later genetic analysis. The sequencing pipeline was judged likely to have produced a cluster of highly shared sequence variants as a technical artifact. It was suggested by the authors that the approach could potentially be generalized to other disease states and immunological phenotypes. Immune exposure information for the cohort was limited to CMV serostatus. Because counts were too low, approximately 15 rarely observed V segments, including chromosome 9 orphons, were excluded from the earlier analysis of some 590 of the donors. In vitro tests confirmed that three of the cytomegalovirus-associated TCR beta chains recognize cytomegalovirus antigens. In a later analysis, 16,951 TCR beta sequences were associated with specific HLA alleles at a false discovery rate of 0.05. In a later analysis, HLA-associated TCR beta chains were found to be more clonally expanded and to have lower generation probabilities than equally common non-associated chains. In a later analysis, most CMV-associated TCR beta chains were found to appear HLA-restricted, with HLA associations seemingly driven largely by CMV exposure. HLA typing was unavailable for some donors at each locus, so association tests used only the typed subset.

Receptor amplification or capture employed the immunoSEQ multiplex PCR assay. A mixture of 60 forward primers for TCR Vbeta segments and 13 reverse primers for TCR Jbeta segments was used in the multiplex PCR. Amplification of the CDR3 region of rearranged TCR beta genes was performed with a multiplex PCR assay on genomic DNA. Amplified TCR beta libraries were sequenced as 87-base-pair reads on the Illumina HiSeq System. Per the source publication's procedure: Across the roughly 670 repertoires, a later analysis counted some 81 million unique TCR beta chains, around 11 million of which were shared by at least two donors. To remove PCR and sequencing errors, raw reads were error-corrected and collapsed into unique sequences using a nearest-neighbor algorithm that merged closely related sequences. To assign V, D and J gene segments, CDR3 sequences were aligned to IMGT reference sequences. For a sequence to be retained, a match of at least six nucleotides to both a V gene segment and a J gene segment was required. Rearrangements were called productive when the CDR3 lacked stop codons and stayed in frame with V and J; all others were non-productive. Following IMGT convention, CDR3 was defined as the stretch from the second conserved V-encoded cysteine up to the conserved J-encoded phenylalanine. The earlier analysis of 587 of the donors excluded sequences that lacked an unambiguous match to a single V gene segment. In an earlier analysis of 587 of the donors, a V segment was called functional when productive rearrangements were above 56.7%, and segregating when the standard deviation between donors exceeded 5%. A statistical classification framework was developed to diagnose cytomegalovirus status using the catalog of TCR beta chain sequences. In a later analysis, TCR nucleotide sequences were compared against IMGT/GENE-DB human TR gene sequences so that V and J genes could be assigned. Using the TCRdist pipeline, a later analysis assigned CDR3 sequences along with most-parsimonious VDJ recombination scenarios. In a later analysis, each TCR beta chain was defined by its CDR3 amino acid sequence together with its V-gene family, and reads lacking a unique V-gene family were excluded. A later analysis removed several hundred highly shared, low-generation-probability nucleotide sequences to deal with suspected cross-contamination and a sequencing artifact. A later analysis calculated a clonal expansion index for each public chain from normalized within-repertoire ranks of inferred template counts. In a later analysis, generation probabilities were computed using a VDJ recombination model fitted to out-of-frame rearrangements, and the results were checked against IGoR. In a later analysis, TCR-TCR, TCR-HLA and TCR-CMV co-occurrence was scored with hypergeometric tests, and a repertoire-size bias correction was applied to TCR pairs. To estimate false discovery rates, a later analysis permuted the HLA or CMV assignments 20 times. In a later analysis, co-occurring TCRs were grouped using DBSCAN, with TCRdist sequence similarity added in when clustering inside HLA-allele-positive subsets. Repertoires with fewer than 30,000 or more than 120,000 public chains, plus five repertoires with anomalous nucleotide sharing, were excluded from co-occurrence clustering. Entries here come from immuneACCESS through TCRdb and include only in-frame sequences with V and J called. Some clones fail to appear in such tables; in the studies checked, an unresolved V gene covers under half of the shortfall, and the cause of the remainder is unknown. V, J and clone size are those of that table, while D and trimming were read from the DNA. The sample has 130,000 or so clones on record, 75% of them singletons. The ten largest clones take up around 3.2% of the sample.

The cohort comprised around 700 healthy bone marrow donors. At the time of sampling, all cohort members were nominally healthy, though unrecorded immune exposures were likely present. The donor was CMV seronegative and was included in the group of hundreds of seronegative cohort members. Each donor provided a peripheral blood sample, and peripheral blood mononuclear cells were used for TCR beta sequencing. Genomic DNA was extracted from the blood cell samples with the Qiagen DNeasy Blood Extraction Kit. Trimming takes 5 bases from V and 7 bases from J, and the germline ends sit 11 bases apart. The CDR3 contains 12 residues, cysteine and phenylalanine counted. Solely the CDR3 DNA is kept, with 36 bases framed from the first base. The germline V gene supplies CDR1 SGHTA and CDR2 FQGNSA.

The rearrangement joined TRBV7-2 to TRBJ1-2; the D gene is possibly TRBD1, with 5 bases matching. Source material: PBMCs. This TCR was sampled from a man between 35 and 55 years old in good health and CMV-seronegative. Read as DNA, the sequence is TGTGCCAGCAGCCAAAGGGGAGGTGGCTACACCTTC. It specifies CASSQRGGGYTF.